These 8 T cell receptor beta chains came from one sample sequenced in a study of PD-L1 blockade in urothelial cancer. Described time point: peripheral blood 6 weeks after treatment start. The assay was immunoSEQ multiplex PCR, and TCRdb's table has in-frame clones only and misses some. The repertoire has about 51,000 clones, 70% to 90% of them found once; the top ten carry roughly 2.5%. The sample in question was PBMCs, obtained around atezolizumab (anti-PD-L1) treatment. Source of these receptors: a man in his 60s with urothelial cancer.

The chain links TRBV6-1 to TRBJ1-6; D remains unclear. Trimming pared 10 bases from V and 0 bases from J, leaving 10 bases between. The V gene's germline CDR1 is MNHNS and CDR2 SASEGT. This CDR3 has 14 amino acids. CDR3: CAISGSSYNSPLHF. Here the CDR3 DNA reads TGTGCCATTTCTGGGAGCTCCTATAATTCACCCCTCCACTTT.

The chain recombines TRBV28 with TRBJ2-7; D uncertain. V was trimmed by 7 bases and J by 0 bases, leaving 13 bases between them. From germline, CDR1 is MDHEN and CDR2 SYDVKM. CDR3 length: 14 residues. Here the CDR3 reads CASTDSRSSYEQYF. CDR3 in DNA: TGTGCCAGCACCGATTCTAGGAGCTCCTACGAGCAGTACTTC.

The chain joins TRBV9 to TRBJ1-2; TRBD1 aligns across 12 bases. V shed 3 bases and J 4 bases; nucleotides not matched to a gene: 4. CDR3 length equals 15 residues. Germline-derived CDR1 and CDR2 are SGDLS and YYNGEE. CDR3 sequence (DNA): TGTGCCAGCAGCGCGGGGACAGGGGGCTTCTATGGCTACACCTTC. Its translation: CASSAGTGGFYGYTF.

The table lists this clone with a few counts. CDR3 in amino acids: CASRPGELNTGELFF. Here the CDR3 DNA reads TGTGCCAGCCGCCCCGGGGAACTGAACACCGGGGAGCTGTTTTTT. The rearrangement links TRBV9 to TRBJ2-2; perhaps TRBD2 as D (5 bases). From germline, CDR1 is SGDLS and CDR2 YYNGEE. The CDR3 is 15 residues long. V lost 7 bases and J lost 1, with 14 bases in between.

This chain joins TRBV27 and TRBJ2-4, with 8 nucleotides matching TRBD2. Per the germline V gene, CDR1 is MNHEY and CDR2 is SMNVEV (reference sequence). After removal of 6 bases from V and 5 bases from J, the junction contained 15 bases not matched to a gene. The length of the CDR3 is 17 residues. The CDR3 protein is CASRGLSAGARENIQYF. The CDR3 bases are TGTGCCAGCAGGGGACTATCAGCGGGAGCAAGGGAAAACATTCAGTACTTC.

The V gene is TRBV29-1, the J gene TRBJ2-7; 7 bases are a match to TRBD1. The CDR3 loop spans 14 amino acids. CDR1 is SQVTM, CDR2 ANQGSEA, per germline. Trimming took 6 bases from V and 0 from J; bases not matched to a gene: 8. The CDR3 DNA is TGCAGCGTGGGGACGACAGGGACCTCCTACGAGCAGTACTTC. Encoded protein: CSVGTTGTSYEQYF.

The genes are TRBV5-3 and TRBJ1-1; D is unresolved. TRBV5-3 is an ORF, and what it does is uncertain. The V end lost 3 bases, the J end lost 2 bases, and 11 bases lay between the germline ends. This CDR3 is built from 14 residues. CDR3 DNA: TGTGCCAGAAGCTCCCCCGGGATAAACACTGAAGCTTTCTTT. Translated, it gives CARSSPGINTEAFF.

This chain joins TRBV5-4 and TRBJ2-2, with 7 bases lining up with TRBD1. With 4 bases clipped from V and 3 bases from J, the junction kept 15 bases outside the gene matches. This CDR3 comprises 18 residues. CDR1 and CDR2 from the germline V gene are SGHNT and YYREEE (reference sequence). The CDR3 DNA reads TGTGCCAGCAGCCCCCGTCCGAGGGACAGCTCACACACCGGGGAGCTGTTTTTT. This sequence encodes CASSPRPRDSSHTGELFF.